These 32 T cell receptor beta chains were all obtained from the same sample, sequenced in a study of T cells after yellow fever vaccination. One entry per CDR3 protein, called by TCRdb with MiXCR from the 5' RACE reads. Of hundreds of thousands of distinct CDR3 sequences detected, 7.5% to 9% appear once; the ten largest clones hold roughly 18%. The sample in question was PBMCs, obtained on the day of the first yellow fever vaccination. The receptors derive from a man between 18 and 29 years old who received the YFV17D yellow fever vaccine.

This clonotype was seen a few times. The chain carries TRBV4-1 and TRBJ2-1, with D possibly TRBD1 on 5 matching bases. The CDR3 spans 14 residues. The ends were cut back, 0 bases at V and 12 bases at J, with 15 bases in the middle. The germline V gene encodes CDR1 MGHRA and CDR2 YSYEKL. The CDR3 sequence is CASSQDRAREGQFF. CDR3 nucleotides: TGCGCCAGCAGCCAAGACAGGGCCCGTGAAGGGCAGTTCTTC.

The CDR3, as DNA: TGTGCCAGCAGACTCCGGGACACCAATGAGCAGTTCTTC. Amino acid sequence: CASRLRDTNEQFF. The rearrangement links TRBV7-9 to TRBJ2-1, with a weak D call TRBD1 (6 bases). CDR1 SEHNR and CDR2 FQNEAQ come from the germline V gene (reference sequence). This CDR3 has 13 residues. Trimming took 6 bases from V and 6 from J, leaving 12 bases between them. The complete variable domain, with remaining parts taken from reference TRBV7-9 and TRBJ2-1, reads DTGVSQNPRHKITKRGQNVTFRCDPISEHNRLYWYRQTLGQGPEFLTYFQNEAQLEKSRLLSDRFSAERPKGSFSTLEIQRTEQGDSAMYLCASRLRDTNEQFFGPGTRLTVL.

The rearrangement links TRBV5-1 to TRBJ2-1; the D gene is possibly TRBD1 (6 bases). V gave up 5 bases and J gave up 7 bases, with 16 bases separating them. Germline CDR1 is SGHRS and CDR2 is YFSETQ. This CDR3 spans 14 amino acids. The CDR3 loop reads CASSSAPDRNEQFF. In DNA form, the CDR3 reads TGCGCCAGCAGTTCCGCCCCGGACAGAAATGAGCAGTTCTTC. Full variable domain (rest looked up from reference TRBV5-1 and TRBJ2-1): KAGVTQTPRYLIKTRGQQVTLSCSPISGHRSVSWYQQTPGQGLQFLFEYFSETQRNKGNFPGRFSGRQFSNSRSEMNVSTLELGDSALYLCASSSAPDRNEQFFGPGTRLTVL.

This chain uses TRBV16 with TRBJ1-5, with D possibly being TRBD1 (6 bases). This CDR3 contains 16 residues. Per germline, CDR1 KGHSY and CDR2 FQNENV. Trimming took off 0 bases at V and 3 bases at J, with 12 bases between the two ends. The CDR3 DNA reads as TGTGCCAGCAGCCAATCTGGGGGCCAGTCCAATCAGCCCCAGCATTTT. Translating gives CASSQSGGQSNQPQHF.

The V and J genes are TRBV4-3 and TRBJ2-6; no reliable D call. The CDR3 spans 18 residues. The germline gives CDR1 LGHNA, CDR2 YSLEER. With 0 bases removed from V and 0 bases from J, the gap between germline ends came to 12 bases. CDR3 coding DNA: TGCGCCAGCAGCCAAGACCCCCCTCGGATCTCTGGGGCCAACGTCCTGACTTTC. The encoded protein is CASSQDPPRISGANVLTF.

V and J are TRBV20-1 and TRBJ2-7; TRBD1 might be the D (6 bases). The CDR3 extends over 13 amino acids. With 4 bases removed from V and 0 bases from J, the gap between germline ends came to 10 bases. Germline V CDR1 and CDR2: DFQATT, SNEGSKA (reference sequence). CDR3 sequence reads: CSAIQGSSYEQYV. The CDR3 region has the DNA TGCAGTGCTATACAGGGAAGCTCCTACGAGCAGTACGTC.

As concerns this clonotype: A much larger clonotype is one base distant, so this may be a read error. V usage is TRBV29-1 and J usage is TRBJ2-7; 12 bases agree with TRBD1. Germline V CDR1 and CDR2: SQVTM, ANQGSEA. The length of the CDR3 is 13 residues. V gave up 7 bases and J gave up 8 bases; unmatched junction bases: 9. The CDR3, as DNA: TGCAGCGCATCGGGACAGGGGGCCGGCAAGCAGTACTTC. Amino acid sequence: CSASGQGAGKQYF.

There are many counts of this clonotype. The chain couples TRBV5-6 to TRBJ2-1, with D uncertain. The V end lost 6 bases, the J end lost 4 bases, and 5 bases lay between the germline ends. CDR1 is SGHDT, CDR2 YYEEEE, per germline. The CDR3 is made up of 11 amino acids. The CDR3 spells CASTGYNEQFF. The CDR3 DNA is TGTGCCAGCACTGGGTACAATGAGCAGTTCTTC.

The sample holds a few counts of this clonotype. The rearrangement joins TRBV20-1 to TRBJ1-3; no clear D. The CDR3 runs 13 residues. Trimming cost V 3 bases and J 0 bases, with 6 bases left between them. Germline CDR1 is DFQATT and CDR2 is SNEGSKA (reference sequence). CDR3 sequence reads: CSARVLSGNTIYF. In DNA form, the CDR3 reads TGCAGTGCTAGGGTACTCTCTGGAAACACCATATATTTT.

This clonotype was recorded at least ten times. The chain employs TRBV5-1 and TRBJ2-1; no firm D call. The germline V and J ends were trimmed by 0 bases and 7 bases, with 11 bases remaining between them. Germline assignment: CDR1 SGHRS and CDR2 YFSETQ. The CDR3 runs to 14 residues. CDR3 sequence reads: CASSLARAPNEQFF. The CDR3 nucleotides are TGCGCCAGCAGCTTGGCCCGGGCTCCGAATGAGCAGTTCTTC.

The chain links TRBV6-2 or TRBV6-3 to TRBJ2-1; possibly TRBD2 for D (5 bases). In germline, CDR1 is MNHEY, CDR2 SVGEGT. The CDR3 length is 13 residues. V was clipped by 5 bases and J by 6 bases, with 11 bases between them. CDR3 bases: TGTGCCAGCAGTCCGGGGAGCCTCAATGAGCAGTTCTTC. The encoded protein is CASSPGSLNEQFF.

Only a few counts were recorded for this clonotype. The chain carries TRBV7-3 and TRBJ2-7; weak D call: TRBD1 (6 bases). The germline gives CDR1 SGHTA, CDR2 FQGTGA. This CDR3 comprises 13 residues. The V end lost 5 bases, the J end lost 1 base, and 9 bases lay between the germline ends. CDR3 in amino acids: CASSPDSSYEQYF. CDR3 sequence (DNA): TGTGCCAGCAGCCCGGACAGTTCCTACGAGCAGTACTTC. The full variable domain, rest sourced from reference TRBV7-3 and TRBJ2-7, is GAGVSQTPSNKVTEKGKYVELRCDPISGHTALYWYRQSLGQGPEFLIYFQGTGAADDSGLPNDRFFAVRPEGSVSTLKIQRTERGDSAVYLCASSPDSSYEQYFGPGTRLTVT.

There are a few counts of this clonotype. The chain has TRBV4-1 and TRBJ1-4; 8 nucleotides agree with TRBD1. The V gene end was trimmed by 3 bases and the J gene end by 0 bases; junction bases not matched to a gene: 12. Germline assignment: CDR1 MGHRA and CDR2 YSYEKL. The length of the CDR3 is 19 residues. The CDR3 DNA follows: TGCGCCAGCAGCCAGGGGGGACAGGCAATAGTCCCAACTAATGAAAAACTGTTTTTT. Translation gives CASSQGGQAIVPTNEKLFF.

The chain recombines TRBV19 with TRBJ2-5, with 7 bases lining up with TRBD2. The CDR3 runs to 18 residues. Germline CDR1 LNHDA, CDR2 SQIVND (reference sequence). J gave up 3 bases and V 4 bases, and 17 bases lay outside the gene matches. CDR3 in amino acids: CASSSGGPSTFTKETQYF. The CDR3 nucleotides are TGTGCCAGTAGTAGCGGGGGACCCTCGACTTTTACAAAAGAGACCCAGTACTTC.

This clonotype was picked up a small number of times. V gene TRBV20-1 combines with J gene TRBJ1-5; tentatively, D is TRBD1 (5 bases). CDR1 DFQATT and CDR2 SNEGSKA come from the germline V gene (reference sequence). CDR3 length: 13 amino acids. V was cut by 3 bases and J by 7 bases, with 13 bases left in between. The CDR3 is CSASLQAEQPQHF. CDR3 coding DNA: TGCAGTGCTAGTTTACAGGCGGAACAGCCCCAGCATTTT.

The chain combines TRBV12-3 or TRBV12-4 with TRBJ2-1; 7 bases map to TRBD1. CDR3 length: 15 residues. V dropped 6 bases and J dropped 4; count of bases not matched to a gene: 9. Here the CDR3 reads CASSLGTVLYNEQFF. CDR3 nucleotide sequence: TGTGCCAGCAGCCTAGGGACAGTACTATACAATGAGCAGTTCTTC.

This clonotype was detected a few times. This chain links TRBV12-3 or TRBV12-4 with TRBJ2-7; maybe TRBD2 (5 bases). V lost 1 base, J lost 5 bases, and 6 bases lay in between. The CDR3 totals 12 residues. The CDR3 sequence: CASSLDGDEQYF. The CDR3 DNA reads TGTGCCAGCAGTTTAGACGGGGACGAGCAGTACTTC.

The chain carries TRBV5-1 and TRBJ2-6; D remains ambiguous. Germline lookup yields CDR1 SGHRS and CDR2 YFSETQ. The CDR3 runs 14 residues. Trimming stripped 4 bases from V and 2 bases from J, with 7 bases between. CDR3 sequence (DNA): TGCGCCAGCAGCCTGTATACTGGGGCCAACGTCCTGACTTTC. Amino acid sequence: CASSLYTGANVLTF.

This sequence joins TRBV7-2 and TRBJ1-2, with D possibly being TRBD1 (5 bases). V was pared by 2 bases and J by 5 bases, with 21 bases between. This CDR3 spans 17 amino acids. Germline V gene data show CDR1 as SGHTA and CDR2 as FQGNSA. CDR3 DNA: TGTGCCAGCAGCTTACTGACCCCAGGGAACGGGGCTTATGGCTACACCTTC. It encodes CASSLLTPGNGAYGYTF.

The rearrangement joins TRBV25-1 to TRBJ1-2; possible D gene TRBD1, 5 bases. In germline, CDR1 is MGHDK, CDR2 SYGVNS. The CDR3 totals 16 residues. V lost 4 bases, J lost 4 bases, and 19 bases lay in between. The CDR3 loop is CASSAPGHPNIYGYTF. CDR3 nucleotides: TGTGCCAGCAGTGCGCCCGGACACCCGAATATCTATGGCTACACCTTC.

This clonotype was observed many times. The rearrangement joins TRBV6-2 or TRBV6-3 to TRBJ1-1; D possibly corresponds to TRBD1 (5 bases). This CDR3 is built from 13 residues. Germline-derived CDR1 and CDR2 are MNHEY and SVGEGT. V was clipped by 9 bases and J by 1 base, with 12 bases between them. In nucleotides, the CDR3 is TGTGCCAGTCTACAGGAGCCGAACACTGAAGCTTTCTTT. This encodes CASLQEPNTEAFF.

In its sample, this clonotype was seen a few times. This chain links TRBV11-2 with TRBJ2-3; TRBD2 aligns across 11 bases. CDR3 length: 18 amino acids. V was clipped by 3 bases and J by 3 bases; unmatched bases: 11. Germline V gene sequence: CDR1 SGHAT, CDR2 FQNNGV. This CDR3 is CASSFPSVAGGPTDTQYF. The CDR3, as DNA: TGTGCCAGCAGCTTTCCCTCGGTAGCGGGGGGGCCAACAGATACGCAGTATTTT.

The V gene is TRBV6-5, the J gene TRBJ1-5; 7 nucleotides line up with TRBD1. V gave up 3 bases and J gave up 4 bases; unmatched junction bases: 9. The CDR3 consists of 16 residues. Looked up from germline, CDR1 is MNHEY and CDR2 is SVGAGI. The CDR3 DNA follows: TGTGCCAGCAGTTATTCGTCAGGGGGAAGAAATCAGCCCCAGCATTTT. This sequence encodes CASSYSSGGRNQPQHF.

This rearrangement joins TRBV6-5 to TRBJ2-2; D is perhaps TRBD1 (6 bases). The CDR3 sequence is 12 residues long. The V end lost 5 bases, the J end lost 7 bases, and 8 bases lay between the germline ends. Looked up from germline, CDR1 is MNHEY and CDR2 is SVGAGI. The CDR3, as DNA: TGTGCCAGCAGTCCGACAGGCGGGGAGCTGTTTTTT. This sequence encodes CASSPTGGELFF.

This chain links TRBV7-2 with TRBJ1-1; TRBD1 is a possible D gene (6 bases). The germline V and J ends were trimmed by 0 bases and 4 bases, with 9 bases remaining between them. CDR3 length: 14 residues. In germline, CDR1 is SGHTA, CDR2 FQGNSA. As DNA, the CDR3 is TGTGCCAGCAGCTTAGCTCCCAGGGGCACTGAAGCTTTCTTT. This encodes CASSLAPRGTEAFF. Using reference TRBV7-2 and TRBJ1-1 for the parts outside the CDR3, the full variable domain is GAGVSQSPSNKVTEKGKDVELRCDPISGHTALYWYRQSLGQGLEFLIYFQGNSAPDKSGLPSDRFSAERTGGSVSTLTIQRTQQEDSAVYLCASSLAPRGTEAFFGQGTRLTVV.

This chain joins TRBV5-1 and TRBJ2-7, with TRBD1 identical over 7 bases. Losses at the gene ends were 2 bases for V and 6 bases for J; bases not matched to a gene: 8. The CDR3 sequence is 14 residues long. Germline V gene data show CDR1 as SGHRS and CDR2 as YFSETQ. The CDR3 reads CASSFQQGSGEQYF. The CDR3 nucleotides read TGCGCCAGCAGCTTCCAACAGGGGTCGGGCGAGCAGTACTTC.

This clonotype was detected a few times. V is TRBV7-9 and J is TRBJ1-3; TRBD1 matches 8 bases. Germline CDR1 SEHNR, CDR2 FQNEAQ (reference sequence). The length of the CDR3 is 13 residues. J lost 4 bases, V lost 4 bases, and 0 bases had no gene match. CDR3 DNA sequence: TGTGCCAGCAGCTGGGACAGGGGAAACACCATATATTTT. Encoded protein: CASSWDRGNTIYF.

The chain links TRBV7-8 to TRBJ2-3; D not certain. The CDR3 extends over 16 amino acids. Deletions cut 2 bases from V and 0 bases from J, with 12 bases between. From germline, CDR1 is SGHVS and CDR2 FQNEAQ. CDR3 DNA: TGTGCCAGCAGCTTATATATTAGCCCCAGCACAGATACGCAGTATTTT. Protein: CASSLYISPSTDTQYF. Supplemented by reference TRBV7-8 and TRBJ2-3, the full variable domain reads GAGVSQSPRYKVAKRGQDVALRCDPISGHVSLFWYQQALGQGPEFLTYFQNEAQLDKSGLPSDRFFAERPEGSVSTLKIQRTQQEDSAVYLCASSLYISPSTDTQYFGPGTRLTVL.

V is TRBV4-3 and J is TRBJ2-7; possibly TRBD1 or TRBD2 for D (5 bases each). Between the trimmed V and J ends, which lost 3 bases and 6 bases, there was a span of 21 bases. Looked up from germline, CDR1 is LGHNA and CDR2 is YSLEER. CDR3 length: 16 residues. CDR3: CASSQGVGDRGSEQYF. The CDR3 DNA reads TGCGCCAGCAGCCAGGGAGTCGGGGACCGAGGTTCCGAGCAGTACTTC.

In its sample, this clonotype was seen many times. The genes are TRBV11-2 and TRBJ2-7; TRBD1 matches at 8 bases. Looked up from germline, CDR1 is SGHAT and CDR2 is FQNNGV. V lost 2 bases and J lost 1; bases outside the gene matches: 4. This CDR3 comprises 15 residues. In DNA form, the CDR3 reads TGTGCCAGCAGCTTATCTGGGACAGGATCCTACGAGCAGTACTTC. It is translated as CASSLSGTGSYEQYF.

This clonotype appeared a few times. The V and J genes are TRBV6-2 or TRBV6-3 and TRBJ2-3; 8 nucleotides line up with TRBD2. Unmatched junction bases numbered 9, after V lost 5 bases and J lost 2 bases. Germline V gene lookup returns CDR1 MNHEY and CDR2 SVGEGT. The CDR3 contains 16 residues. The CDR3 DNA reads TGTGCCAGCAGTGATACCGGCGGGGGGTCCACAGATACGCAGTATTTT. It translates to CASSDTGGGSTDTQYF.

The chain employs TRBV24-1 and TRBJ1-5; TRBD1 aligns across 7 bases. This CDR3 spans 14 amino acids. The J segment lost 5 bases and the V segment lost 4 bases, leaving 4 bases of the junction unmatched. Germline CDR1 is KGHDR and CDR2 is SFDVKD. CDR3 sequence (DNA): TGTGCCACCAGTGAGCGACAGGGCCATCAGCCCCAGCATTTT. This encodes CATSERQGHQPQHF.